This TCR beta chain was found in a study of shared clonotypes between healthy human individuals. Trimming cost V 6 bases and J 0 bases, with 11 bases left between them. From germline, CDR1 is SGDLS and CDR2 YYNGEE. CDR3 length: 14 amino acids. All of the donors resided in Nashville, Tennessee, and each was a Caucasian adult. CD4+ cell separation produced CD45RA+ naive and CD45RA-negative memory subsets. Only in-frame clones appear in the TCRdb table, and some are missing; sequencing was by immunoSEQ multiplex PCR. Among around 2.5 million clones listed, under 95% were seen once. The sequenced sample was naive CD4+ T cells from PBMCs. As for subset: CD45RA+ positively selected. The V gene is TRBV9, the J gene TRBJ2-3, with a tentative D call TRBD2 (6 bases). This clonotype was sampled from a man aged 18 to 29 in good health. Some clones in this sample may be carry-over from other donors' samples. In DNA form, the CDR3 reads TGTGCCAGCAATAGCGGTTCTAGCACAGATACGCAGTATTTT. Protein: CASNSGSSTDTQYF.